A single T cell receptor beta chain is shown here with its context. The data belong to a study of T-cell reconstitution after alpha-beta-depleted transplantation in children. The TCRbeta library incorporated unique molecular identifiers. TCRdb redid the calling of the PCR reads with MiXCR, one entry per CDR3 protein. The table has roughly 500,000 distinct CDR3 sequences, around 12% seen once. CDR1 and CDR2 from the germline V gene are MDHEN and SYDVKM. This CDR3 is 18 amino acids long. V was clipped by 8 bases and J by 2 bases, with 27 bases between them. The sample was PBMCs from the stem cell graft donor, taken from the stem cell graft. V is TRBV28 and J is TRBJ1-2, with D tentatively TRBD1 (5 bases). This TCR came from a human donor who donated a stem cell graft to a child with combined immunodeficiency. CDR3 DNA: TGTGCCAGCGGGAATCCAGGGAGTCCCCTTACAATAAACTATGGCTACACCTTC. Translated: CASGNPGSPLTINYGYTF.